This T cell receptor beta chain was documented in a study of blood T cell repertoires in COVID-19. On the study more broadly: Spain, Italy and the United States supplied samples that represented acute and convalescent COVID-19. Nucleic acid was either cDNA or gDNA, and it came from T cells, B-cell-depleted T cells, or PBMCs.

Trimming shortened V by 0 bases and J by 4 bases, and 15 bases separated the two germline ends. CDR1 is ENHRY, CDR2 SYGVKD, per germline. The CDR3 contains 16 residues. Per the original data handling: Cell counts per sample came from amplifying reference gene primers. The assay was immunoSEQ multiplex PCR, and TCRdb's table has in-frame clones only and misses some. V, J and clone size derive from that table, while D and trimming were established from the DNA sequence. The table has over 200,000 clones, about 90% seen once; the top ten hold under 2.5%. The specimen sequenced was peripheral blood. V is TRBV10-3 and J is TRBJ1-2, with TRBD1 as a possible D gene (5 bases). The clonotype originates from a man aged 40-55 years with active or convalescent COVID-19. DNA for the CDR3: TGTGCCATCAGTGAGTCGGAAGGGGCCCCGGCCTATGGCTACACCTTC. Translation gives CAISESEGAPAYGYTF.